This TCR beta chain was captured by sequencing in a study of immune heterogeneity within non-small cell lung tumors. Study summary: The composition of the tumors was several squamous cell carcinomas, 9 to 11 non-squamous carcinomas and 1 not otherwise specified.

Concerning this clonotype: Its cognate antigen is unknown. At one of its ends the junction is not consistent with the germline gene, which may arise from a read error.

Looked up from germline, CDR1 is MNHEY and CDR2 is SMNVEV (reference sequence). The CDR3 consists of 12 residues. Using 32 V and 13 J primers, multiplex PCR amplified TCR beta CDR3. From the multiplex PCR reads, TCRdb called clonotypes with MiXCR, one entry per CDR3 protein. The table has about 21,000 distinct CDR3 sequences, around 28% seen once. Regarding the study as a whole: Individual patients largely had distinct high-frequency T-cell receptor beta clonotypes from one another.

The starting template was genomic DNA from bulk tumor, roughly 610 ng per sample. While surgery was under way, several biopsies spaced far apart were taken per primary tumor. Their non-small cell lung cancer was newly diagnosed and untreated, and the patients underwent curative surgery. Sample donors consisted of newly diagnosed non-small cell lung cancer patients who were undergoing surgery with curative intent. The source of this sequence is a man between 35 and 55 years old with non-small cell lung cancer. Material: lung tumor tissue. This chain links TRBV27 with TRBJ2-1; D not certain. The CDR3 nucleotides are TGTGCCAGCAATGGGCCCTACAATGAGAAGTTCTTC. Its translation is CASNGPYNEKFF.